What follows are 19 T cell receptor beta chains derived from one specimen sequenced in a study of shared clonotypes between healthy human individuals. TCRdb keeps only in-frame clones here, not all; method: immunoSEQ multiplex PCR. In the table there are hundreds of thousands of clones, more than 75% of which are singletons. What was sequenced was PBMCs. Receptors originate from a woman aged 40 to 50 in good health. Some clones in this sample may be carry-over from other donors' samples.

The chain combines TRBV4-1 with TRBJ1-5; TRBD1 agrees at 7 bases. CDR3 length equals 15 residues. The V and J ends lost 0 bases and 9 bases, in that order; junction bases with no gene match: 8. Germline loops: CDR1 MGHRA, CDR2 YSYEKL. In nucleotides, the CDR3 is TGCGCCAGCAGCCAAGATCAGGGGGGGGGATGGCCCCAGCATTTT. This encodes CASSQDQGGGWPQHF.

This clone came up many times. The chain joins TRBV7-9 to TRBJ2-2; 7 bases agree with TRBD2. This CDR3 contains 15 residues. Germline CDR1 reads SEHNR; CDR2 reads FQNEAQ (reference sequence). The trim removed 1 base at V and 3 bases at J, leaving 2 bases unmatched. The CDR3 DNA reads TGTGCCAGCAGCTTAGGCACTAGCGACACCGGGGAGCTGTTTTTT. Amino acids: CASSLGTSDTGELFF. Variable domain in full (rest from reference TRBV7-9 and TRBJ2-2): DTGVSQNPRHKITKRGQNVTFRCDPISEHNRLYWYRQTLGQGPEFLTYFQNEAQLEKSRLLSDRFSAERPKGSFSTLEIQRTEQGDSAMYLCASSLGTSDTGELFFGEGSRLTVL.

This chain connects TRBV29-1 to TRBJ2-5, with D perhaps matching TRBD2 (5 bases). CDR3 length equals 11 residues. CDR1 and CDR2 (germline): SQVTM, ANQGSEA. V lost 5 bases to trimming and J lost 4 bases, with 8 bases between them. The CDR3 DNA reads TGCAGCGTTCGAAGCGGAGAGACCCAGTACTTC. Translating gives CSVRSGETQYF.

V usage is TRBV6-1 and J usage is TRBJ1-5; D is unclear. Trimming removed 4 bases from V and 4 bases from J, with 14 bases in between. CDR1 is MNHNS and CDR2 is SASEGT in the germline V gene. CDR3 length: 15 residues. CDR3 sequence (DNA): TGTGCCAGCAGTGGGCCATCCCGAGGTAATCAGCCCCAGCATTTT. This translates into CASSGPSRGNQPQHF.

This chain connects TRBV5-4 to TRBJ2-1, with a weak D call TRBD2 (5 bases). The CDR3 loop spans 14 amino acids. The germline V and J ends were trimmed by 0 bases and 10 bases, with 14 bases remaining between them. The germline gives CDR1 SGHNT, CDR2 YYREEE (reference sequence). CDR3 in DNA: TGTGCCAGCAGCTTGGGCGGGCTACTTATCGAGCAGTTCTTC. This encodes CASSLGGLLIEQFF.

The chain uses TRBV25-1 and TRBJ2-1; D gene unclear. CDR1 and CDR2 from the germline V gene are MGHDK and SYGVNS. V dropped 3 bases and J dropped 8 bases, with 11 bases sitting between them. The CDR3 spans 13 residues. The CDR3 region is CASSEGHRDEQFF. CDR3 in DNA: TGTGCCAGCAGTGAGGGCCACCGGGATGAGCAGTTCTTC.

The rearrangement joins TRBV2 to TRBJ2-7; 7 bases are a match to TRBD1. V dropped 2 bases and J dropped 6; count of bases not matched to a gene: 4. The CDR3 covers 13 residues. The germline gives CDR1 SNHLY, CDR2 FYNNEI. This chain's CDR3 is CASSESRTGEQYF. CDR3 DNA: TGTGCCAGCAGTGAAAGTCGGACAGGCGAGCAGTACTTC. The full variable domain, with the rest looked up from reference TRBV2 and TRBJ2-7, is EPEVTQTPSHQVTQMGQEVILRCVPISNHLYFYWYRQILGQKVEFLVSFYNNEISEKSEIFDDQFSVERPDGSNFTLKIRSTKLEDSAMYFCASSESRTGEQYFGPGTRLTVT.

V is TRBV29-1 and J is TRBJ2-1; TRBD2 matches 9 bases. From germline, CDR1 is SQVTM and CDR2 ANQGSEA. This CDR3 spans 13 amino acids. The J segment lost 5 bases and the V segment lost 4 bases, leaving 3 bases of the junction unmatched. CDR3 protein: CSVGPSGNNEQFF. The CDR3 DNA reads as TGCAGCGTTGGTCCTAGCGGGAACAATGAGCAGTTCTTC.

V and J are TRBV6-1 and TRBJ1-4; D is perhaps TRBD1 (5 bases). Germline CDR1 MNHNS, CDR2 SASEGT. The V and J ends lost 7 bases and 7 bases respectively, with 19 bases between them. The CDR3 has 15 amino acids. CDR3 DNA sequence: TGTGCCAGCAACCCTTCGTACGGGGGGAGTGAAAAACTGTTTTTT. Translated, it gives CASNPSYGGSEKLFF.

The J gene is TRBJ2-5, the V gene TRBV19, with TRBD2 identical over 12 bases. The CDR3 has 15 amino acids. The germline V gene has CDR1 LNHDA and CDR2 SQIVND (reference sequence). Losses at the gene ends were 4 bases for V and 1 base for J; bases not matched to a gene: 1. The CDR3 is CASSKLAGGQETQYF. CDR3 nucleotides: TGTGCCAGTAGTAAACTAGCGGGAGGCCAAGAGACCCAGTACTTC.

V gene TRBV4-3 combines with J gene TRBJ1-5, with unresolved D. Germline CDR1 is LGHNA and CDR2 is YSLEER. This CDR3 has 15 residues. V was clipped by 0 bases and J by 4 bases, with 10 bases between them. CDR3 nucleotides: TGCGCCAGCAGCCAAGATTTGGGAAGGAATCAGCCCCAGCATTTT. Translation: CASSQDLGRNQPQHF.

The V and J genes are TRBV7-9 and TRBJ1-2; D might be TRBD1 (5 bases). V lost 5 bases and J lost 5, with 15 bases in between. Germline V lookup: CDR1 SEHNR, CDR2 FQNEAQ (reference sequence). The CDR3 contains 14 residues. The CDR3 DNA follows: TGTGCCAGCAGCCGGACGGGAGGGGTTTATGGCTACACCTTC. Translating it yields CASSRTGGVYGYTF.

Notes on this clone: With only one base between it and a far larger clone, this is likely a read error. This chain connects TRBV4-2 to TRBJ1-5; TRBD1 matches at 7 bases. This CDR3 has 15 amino acids. Germline V gene sequence: CDR1 LGHNA, CDR2 YNFKEQ. CDR3 DNA sequence: TGTGCCAGCAGCCACCGGGACAGTCGCAATCGGCCCCAGCATTTT. It yields the protein CASSHRDSRNRPQHF.

A note on this clone: In the same sample, other DNA sequences code for this CDR3. The chain joins TRBV18 to TRBJ2-2; D remains ambiguous. CDR1 and CDR2 from the germline V gene are KGHSH and LQKENI. Trimming removed 3 bases at V and 3 bases at J, with 2 bases between. The CDR3 sequence is 12 residues long. The CDR3 coding sequence is TGTGCCAGCTCACCTGACACCGGGGAGCTGTTTTTT. Its translation: CASSPDTGELFF.

The chain carries TRBV5-1 and TRBJ1-4; no clear D. Trimming took off 2 bases at V and 5 bases at J, with 10 bases between the two ends. There are 14 residues in the CDR3. Per the germline V gene, CDR1 is SGHRS and CDR2 is YFSETQ. The CDR3 nucleotides read TGCGCCAGCAGCTTCTTCACCCCGAATGAAAAACTGTTTTTT. It specifies CASSFFTPNEKLFF.

The chain links TRBV7-6 to TRBJ1-1, with TRBD1 as a possible D gene (5 bases). Germline-derived CDR1 and CDR2 are SGHVS and FNYEAQ. The CDR3 has 15 residues. Deletions cut 3 bases from V and 0 bases from J, with 11 bases between. CDR3 DNA: TGTGCCAGCAGCTTGACAGCTCTAATGAACACTGAAGCTTTCTTT. This encodes CASSLTALMNTEAFF.

The V gene is TRBV7-9, the J gene TRBJ2-2; D not certain. The CDR3 spans 14 residues. Between the trimmed V and J ends, which lost 4 bases and 4 bases, there was a span of 10 bases. Germline V gene lookup returns CDR1 SEHNR and CDR2 FQNEAQ (reference sequence). The CDR3 nucleotides are TGTGCCAGCAGCTCACAACCAAGCACCGGGGAGCTGTTTTTT. This gives the protein CASSSQPSTGELFF. Variable domain in full (rest from reference TRBV7-9 and TRBJ2-2): DTGVSQNPRHKITKRGQNVTFRCDPISEHNRLYWYRQTLGQGPEFLTYFQNEAQLEKSRLLSDRFSAERPKGSFSTLEIQRTEQGDSAMYLCASSSQPSTGELFFGEGSRLTVL.

V and J are TRBV7-6 and TRBJ2-3; perhaps TRBD2 as D (5 bases). V was trimmed by 5 bases and J by 2 bases, leaving 14 bases between them. Germline lookup yields CDR1 SGHVS and CDR2 FNYEAQ. CDR3 length equals 15 residues. DNA of the CDR3: TGTGCCAGCAGCCGGGAAGCCAGCATCACAGATACGCAGTATTTT. Translation: CASSREASITDTQYF.

V gene TRBV29-1 combines with J gene TRBJ2-3, with 11 bases aligning to TRBD2. After removal of 6 bases from V and 2 bases from J, the junction contained 10 bases not matched to a gene. Germline lookup yields CDR1 SQVTM and CDR2 ANQGSEA. The CDR3 is 16 amino acids. The CDR3 here is CSVTGVAGGYTDTQYF. The CDR3, as DNA: TGCAGCGTCACAGGAGTAGCGGGAGGGTACACAGATACGCAGTATTTT.